This TCR beta chain was captured by sequencing in a study of blood T cell repertoires in COVID-19. Generated by immunoSEQ multiplex PCR, the TCRdb table keeps only in-frame clones and is missing some. The data contain nearly 80,000 clones, roughly 84% of them seen just once; the ten biggest clones take up 3.5% to 4%. The J segment lost 2 bases and the V segment lost 6 bases, leaving 5 bases of the junction unmatched. The CDR3 has 15 residues. CDR1 and CDR2 (germline): MNHEY, SVGEGT. The sequencing sample was made of peripheral blood. This sequence was found in a man aged 45-60 years with acute or convalescent COVID-19. The chain links TRBV6-2 or TRBV6-3 to TRBJ1-5; 9 nucleotides agree with TRBD1. CDR3 sequence (DNA): TGTGCCAGCAGCCCCTGGGACAGGGGCAATCAGCCCCAGCATTTT. It specifies CASSPWDRGNQPQHF.